This entry concerns a single T cell receptor beta chain. Its target is not known. These data originate in a study of T cell repertoires in cytomegalovirus infection. At the level of the study: CMV infection and matching HLA type were both indicated by public TCR beta signatures. Overall study results and limits: Clonotypes of TCR beta that were HLA-C-restricted and CMV-specific dominated the ex vivo response.

TCRdb called the reads again in MiXCR, with one record for every CDR3 protein. The profile covers some 440,000 distinct CDR3 sequences, with 31% appearing a single time and roughly an eighth taken by the ten largest. The germline CDR1 and CDR2 sequences are SGHRS and YFSETQ. The length of the CDR3 is 14 residues. The V end was cut by 3 bases, the J end by 7 bases, with 16 bases between. The rearrangement joins TRBV5-1 to TRBJ1-1; possibly TRBD1 for D (6 bases). The sequenced material came from PBMCs. The receptor's source is a human donor in good health (CMV status not recorded). Some clones in this sample may be carry-over from other donors' samples. In DNA form, the CDR3 reads TGCGCCAGCAGCTGGCAGGGGTCCTCGATTGAAGCTTTCTTT. The encoded protein is CASSWQGSSIEAFF.